This TCR beta chain came from a study of blood T cell repertoires in COVID-19. For the study at large: Acute and convalescent COVID-19 samples came from the United States, Italy and Spain. Sample material is recorded as cDNA or gDNA derived from T cells, B-cell-depleted T cells, or PBMCs.

As handled by the study authors: Reference gene primers were amplified, and this amplification served to estimate nucleated cell counts. Measured with immunoSEQ multiplex PCR; TCRdb has only the in-frame clones, and not every one. The V and J calls and clone size come from that table; D and trimming were worked out from the DNA. The sample includes around 80,000 clones, around 88% of them seen just once. The CDR3 sequence is 16 residues long. V was clipped by 5 bases and J by 3 bases; unmatched bases: 10. Germline assignment: CDR1 LGHNA and CDR2 YSLEER. The clonotype originates from a woman over 75 with acute or convalescent COVID-19. The source material was peripheral blood. The chain is built from TRBV4-3 and TRBJ2-3; 8 nucleotides match TRBD1. CDR3 residues: CASSTRTGTSTDTQYF. The CDR3 bases are TGCGCCAGCAGCACGAGGACAGGGACAAGTACAGATACGCAGTATTTT.